Below are 9 T cell receptor beta chains sequenced from a single sample in a study of T-cell reconstitution after alpha-beta-depleted transplantation in children. Preparing the TCRbeta library involved the use of unique molecular identifiers. MiXCR, applied by TCRdb to the PCR reads, yields one record per CDR3 protein. Of hundreds of thousands of distinct CDR3 sequences listed, over 10% were seen once; the top ten hold approximately 2%. This material consisted of PBMCs, mostly from graft donor cells, taken 360 days after TCRalphabeta/CD19-depleted stem cell transplant. The receptors stem from a male patient between 10 and 17 years old who had a stem cell transplant for acute myeloid leukemia, so the T cells may come from the graft donor.

This clonotype has just a few counts. The genes are TRBV7-2 and TRBJ1-2; D not resolved. There are 13 residues in the CDR3. Trimming took 4 bases from V and 10 from J, leaving 16 bases between them. CDR1 is SGHTA and CDR2 is FQGNSA in the germline V gene. The CDR3 nucleotides are TGTGCCAGCAGCTCACTCTGGGAGGATGACTACACCTTC. Protein: CASSSLWEDDYTF.

This clonotype was recorded a few times. The rearrangement joins TRBV6-5 to TRBJ1-1; no definite D call. V lost 7 bases to trimming and J lost 0 bases, with 12 bases between them. The CDR3 loop spans 14 amino acids. The germline V gene encodes CDR1 MNHEY and CDR2 SVGAGI. CDR3 bases: TGTGCCAGCATAAAAACGGGAATGAACACTGAAGCTTTCTTT. This translates into CASIKTGMNTEAFF.

The V and J genes are TRBV7-2 and TRBJ2-1, with TRBD2 matching over 8 bases. From germline, CDR1 is SGHTA and CDR2 FQGNSA. The CDR3 is 16 residues long. Trimming cost V 0 bases and J 6 bases; bases outside gene matches: 7. CDR3 in amino acids: CASSLARLAKINEQFF. The CDR3 coding sequence is TGTGCCAGCAGCTTAGCCCGACTAGCGAAGATCAATGAGCAGTTCTTC.

In this sample, this clonotype turned up many times. J is TRBJ2-1 and V is TRBV29-1; unclear D gene. Germline loops: CDR1 SQVTM, CDR2 ANQGSEA. The CDR3 spans 10 residues. V was clipped by 4 bases and J by 8 bases, with 6 bases between them. DNA of the CDR3: TGCAGCGTTGGGTGGGATGAGCAGTTCTTC. Encoded protein: CSVGWDEQFF.

V and J are TRBV20-1 and TRBJ2-1, with 10 bases lining up with TRBD1. The CDR3 is made up of 15 amino acids. Looked up from germline, CDR1 is DFQATT and CDR2 is SNEGSKA (reference sequence). The CDR3 sequence is CTSNPGTGDINEQFF. The CDR3 DNA is TGCACCTCCAACCCGGGGACAGGGGATATCAATGAGCAGTTCTTC.

As for this clonotype: Compared with germline, one end of the junction differs, possibly owing to a read error. The chain employs TRBV9 and TRBJ2-5; D ambiguous. This CDR3 spans 16 amino acids. Germline V gene data show CDR1 as SGDLS and CDR2 as YYNGEE. CDR3 residues: CASSPPRREAQGTQYF. The CDR3 coding sequence is TGTGCCAGCAGTCCACCCCGACGAGAGGCCCAAGGGACCCAGTACTTC.

This clonotype was found once. This chain joins TRBV20-1 and TRBJ2-7; 9 nucleotides agree with TRBD1. The CDR3 is made up of 15 amino acids. Germline-derived CDR1 and CDR2 are DFQATT and SNEGSKA (reference sequence). Unmatched junction bases numbered 8, after V lost 5 bases and J lost 0 bases. CDR3 loop: CSALIGTGLSYEQYF. The CDR3 nucleotides are TGCAGTGCTCTGATAGGGACAGGGCTCTCCTACGAGCAGTACTTC.

This rearrangement joins TRBV3-1 to TRBJ2-1, with a tentative D call TRBD2 (5 bases). The V end was cut by 1 base, the J end by 5 bases, with 12 bases between. CDR3 length equals 15 residues. Germline V gene sequence: CDR1 LGHDT, CDR2 YNNKEL (reference sequence). CDR3 sequence: CASSQVPSGHNEQFF. As DNA, the CDR3 is TGTGCCAGCAGCCAAGTGCCAAGCGGACACAATGAGCAGTTCTTC.

This clonotype occurred many times. V and J are TRBV12-3 or TRBV12-4 and TRBJ2-1, with 7 bases identical to TRBD2. The length of the CDR3 is 13 residues. Trimming took 7 bases from V and 5 from J; bases not matched to a gene: 5. The CDR3 bases are TGTGCCAGCAAAAAGGGACTACACAATGAGCAGTTCTTC. Its protein product is CASKKGLHNEQFF.